A selection of T cell receptor beta chains follows, all from one sample in a study of T cells in Graves' hyperthyroidism and ophthalmopathy. Using its own MiXCR run on the multiplex PCR reads, TCRdb lists one record per CDR3 protein. The sample lists under 400,000 distinct CDR3 sequences, 14% occurring once. Sequenced material: blood. These receptors were taken from an older woman with Graves' hyperthyroidism. Both conserved end residues are part of each CDR3. The order of the fields is clone size, V gene, J gene, D gene, CDR3 DNA, CDR3 protein. D genes are given only for firm matches. Part of the rows lack a size; the others show once, few, many or a class for expanded clones.

clone size: many
V gene: TRBV20-1
J gene: TRBJ2-7
D gene: TRBD2
CDR3 DNA: TGCAGTGCTGGGGGGACTAGCGGATTCTACGAGCAGTACTTC
CDR3 protein: CSAGGTSGFYEQYF

clone size: -
V gene: TRBV5-5
J gene: TRBJ2-7
D gene: -
CDR3 DNA: TGTGCCAGCAGCTTAGTGTACGGCCTCTCCTACGAGCAGTACTTC
CDR3 protein: CASSLVYGLSYEQYF

clone size: few
V gene: TRBV12-3/TRBV12-4
J gene: TRBJ1-3
D gene: -
CDR3 DNA: TGTGCCAGCAGTACAGGGAATTCCGGAAACACCATATATTTT
CDR3 protein: CASSTGNSGNTIYF

clone size: -
V gene: TRBV25-1
J gene: TRBJ2-4
D gene: TRBD1
CDR3 DNA: TGTGCCAGCAGTGGGGGGACAGGGATAGCCAAAAACATTCAGTACTTC
CDR3 protein: CASSGGTGIAKNIQYF

clone size: many
V gene: TRBV27
J gene: TRBJ1-2
D gene: -
CDR3 DNA: TGTGCCAGCAGTTTGGACAGACTCTATGGCTACACCTTC
CDR3 protein: CASSLDRLYGYTF

clone size: few
V gene: TRBV9
J gene: TRBJ2-5
D gene: TRBD2
CDR3 DNA: TGTGCCAGCAGCGCAGGTAGCGGGAGGGATGAGACCCAGTACTTC
CDR3 protein: CASSAGSGRDETQYF

clone size: -
V gene: TRBV6-1
J gene: TRBJ2-3
D gene: -
CDR3 DNA: TGTGCCAGCAGTGAGCCTGAAACAGATACGCAGTATTTT
CDR3 protein: CASSEPETDTQYF

clone size: many
V gene: TRBV12-3/TRBV12-4
J gene: TRBJ2-7
D gene: TRBD2
CDR3 DNA: TGTGCCAGCGGGGGAGGGTTTAGCGAGCAGTACTTC
CDR3 protein: CASGGGFSEQYF

clone size: few
V gene: TRBV18
J gene: TRBJ2-1
D gene: -
CDR3 DNA: TGTGCCAGCTCAACGGTGGTGGGAATTTTCTCCTACAATGAGCAGTTCTTC
CDR3 protein: CASSTVVGIFSYNEQFF

clone size: many
V gene: TRBV7-9
J gene: TRBJ1-1
D gene: -
CDR3 DNA: TGTGCCAGCAGGTCAGGGAATTTTGGGGGCACTGAAGCTTTCTTT
CDR3 protein: CASRSGNFGGTEAFF

clone size: many
V gene: TRBV5-4
J gene: TRBJ2-1
D gene: -
CDR3 DNA: TGTGCCAGCAGCTACGACAGCTACAATGAGCAGTTCTTC
CDR3 protein: CASSYDSYNEQFF

clone size: -
V gene: TRBV6-1
J gene: TRBJ2-7
D gene: TRBD1
CDR3 DNA: TGTGCCAGTGGTCGACAGGGGGACTACGAGCAGTACTTC
CDR3 protein: CASGRQGDYEQYF

clone size: many
V gene: TRBV12-3/TRBV12-4
J gene: TRBJ2-5
D gene: -
CDR3 DNA: TGTGCCAGCGGCCTAGGGGGGTCGCAAGAGACCCAGTACTTC
CDR3 protein: CASGLGGSQETQYF

clone size: many
V gene: TRBV7-2
J gene: TRBJ2-3
D gene: -
CDR3 DNA: TGTGCCAGCAGCTTGTACCGTAGCACAGATACGCAGTATTTT
CDR3 protein: CASSLYRSTDTQYF

clone size: many
V gene: TRBV30
J gene: TRBJ1-2
D gene: -
CDR3 DNA: TGTGCCTCTAGGTTTGGGGTATTCACCTTC
CDR3 protein: CASRFGVFTF

clone size: many
V gene: TRBV19
J gene: TRBJ2-5
D gene: -
CDR3 DNA: TGTGCCAGTAGTTCTCAGGGGCAAGAGACCCAGTACTTC
CDR3 protein: CASSSQGQETQYF

clone size: many
V gene: TRBV2
J gene: TRBJ2-3
D gene: -
CDR3 DNA: TGTGCCAGCAGTGAAAATTGGGCAGATACGCAGTATTTT
CDR3 protein: CASSENWADTQYF

clone size: many
V gene: TRBV5-1
J gene: TRBJ2-3
D gene: -
CDR3 DNA: TGCGCCACCGGAGATGGACGTCCAGATACGCAGTATTTT
CDR3 protein: CATGDGRPDTQYF

clone size: few
V gene: TRBV7-6
J gene: TRBJ1-4
D gene: -
CDR3 DNA: TGTGCCAGCAGCTCCCTTGGGGGGAAAGGGGAAAAACTGTTTTTT
CDR3 protein: CASSSLGGKGEKLFF

clone size: many
V gene: TRBV27
J gene: TRBJ2-7
D gene: TRBD2
CDR3 DNA: TGTGCCAGCAGTAAGGGGACTAGCGGGAGGTCCCGCGAGCAGTACTTC
CDR3 protein: CASSKGTSGRSREQYF

clone size: -
V gene: TRBV30
J gene: TRBJ1-1
D gene: -
CDR3 DNA: TGTGCCTGGAGTGACTCCCTGTGGACTGAAGCTTTCTTT
CDR3 protein: CAWSDSLWTEAFF

clone size: many
V gene: TRBV28
J gene: TRBJ1-3
D gene: TRBD1
CDR3 DNA: TGTGCCAGCAGCTCCGGGACAGGGTGGGGTACGGGAAACACCATATATTTT
CDR3 protein: CASSSGTGWGTGNTIYF

clone size: many
V gene: TRBV7-2
J gene: TRBJ2-4
D gene: TRBD1
CDR3 DNA: TGTGCCAGCAGCTTTAGCATACAGGGGACCGGGGACATTCAGTACTTC
CDR3 protein: CASSFSIQGTGDIQYF

clone size: -
V gene: TRBV19
J gene: TRBJ1-1
D gene: -
CDR3 DNA: TGTGCCAGTACCCCGGTGGTGGGTTCCACTGAAGCTTTCTTT
CDR3 protein: CASTPVVGSTEAFF

clone size: many
V gene: TRBV2
J gene: TRBJ2-2
D gene: TRBD1
CDR3 DNA: TGTGCCAGCAGGGGACAGGGGGTGAGGACCGGGGAGCTGTTTTTT
CDR3 protein: CASRGQGVRTGELFF

clone size: few
V gene: TRBV5-1
J gene: TRBJ2-3
D gene: TRBD2
CDR3 DNA: TGCGCCAGCAGCTTGGTTGCGGGAGTATCAGATACGCAGTATTTT
CDR3 protein: CASSLVAGVSDTQYF

clone size: many
V gene: TRBV20-1
J gene: TRBJ1-1
D gene: TRBD1
CDR3 DNA: TGCAGTGCCCCGGACCGGGACAGGGGAGTCGTCACTGAAGCTTTCTTT
CDR3 protein: CSAPDRDRGVVTEAFF

clone size: -
V gene: TRBV11-2
J gene: TRBJ2-7
D gene: TRBD2
CDR3 DNA: TGTGCCAGCAGCGTAGCGGGAGTTTCCTACGAGCAGTACTTC
CDR3 protein: CASSVAGVSYEQYF

clone size: many
V gene: TRBV20-1
J gene: TRBJ2-1
D gene: TRBD2
CDR3 DNA: TGCAGTGCTAGGGCGGGACTAGCGGGATCAGCAGAGTTCTTC
CDR3 protein: CSARAGLAGSAEFF

clone size: few
V gene: TRBV5-4
J gene: TRBJ2-1
D gene: -
CDR3 DNA: TGTGCCAGCAGCTTCACTAGTTCCTACAATGAGCAGTTCTTC
CDR3 protein: CASSFTSSYNEQFF

clone size: -
V gene: TRBV30
J gene: TRBJ1-2
D gene: -
CDR3 DNA: TGTGCCTGGAGTGTATCCTGGGGTACGGGTGGCTACACCTTC
CDR3 protein: CAWSVSWGTGGYTF

clone size: many
V gene: TRBV28
J gene: TRBJ2-1
D gene: -
CDR3 DNA: TGTGCCAGCAGTTTATTTAGCGCGAGGACCTACAATGAGCAGTTCTTC
CDR3 protein: CASSLFSARTYNEQFF

clone size: many
V gene: TRBV30
J gene: TRBJ1-5
D gene: -
CDR3 DNA: TGTGCCTGGAGATCCAGGGTTGGCAATCAGCCCCAGCATTTT
CDR3 protein: CAWRSRVGNQPQHF

clone size: many
V gene: TRBV28
J gene: TRBJ1-1
D gene: -
CDR3 DNA: TGTGCCAGCAGTTTATTCCGCCGGACGAAGGACGGGGCTTTCTTT
CDR3 protein: CASSLFRRTKDGAFF

clone size: once
V gene: TRBV29-1
J gene: TRBJ1-2
D gene: TRBD1
CDR3 DNA: TGCAGCGTTGAAGAGGATCCCGGGACAGGAGACGGCTACACCTTC
CDR3 protein: CSVEEDPGTGDGYTF

clone size: many
V gene: TRBV3-1
J gene: TRBJ2-1
D gene: -
CDR3 DNA: TGTGCCAGCAGCCCATCAGGGACGATCAGGGGTGAGCAGTTCTTC
CDR3 protein: CASSPSGTIRGEQFF

clone size: many
V gene: TRBV2
J gene: TRBJ2-5
D gene: TRBD2
CDR3 DNA: TGTGCCACCCAGACTAGCAGCCAAGAGACCCAGTACTTC
CDR3 protein: CATQTSSQETQYF

clone size: many
V gene: TRBV11-2
J gene: TRBJ2-1
D gene: TRBD2
CDR3 DNA: TGTGCCAGCAGCTCACCCGGGACTAGCGTTAACCATGAGCAGTTCTTC
CDR3 protein: CASSSPGTSVNHEQFF

clone size: many
V gene: TRBV11-2
J gene: TRBJ2-1
D gene: TRBD1
CDR3 DNA: TGTGCCAGCAGCTTAGACGAGGGGGCGGTCTACAATGAGCAGTTCTTC
CDR3 protein: CASSLDEGAVYNEQFF

clone size: many
V gene: TRBV6-1
J gene: TRBJ1-2
D gene: -
CDR3 DNA: TGTGCCAGCAGCCCCCGGGGGGGGAACTATGGCTACACCTTC
CDR3 protein: CASSPRGGNYGYTF

clone size: many
V gene: TRBV5-8
J gene: TRBJ2-1
D gene: -
CDR3 DNA: TGTGCCAGCAGCCCTGAGGCCGGGAGAATCTCCTACAATGAGCAGTTCTTC
CDR3 protein: CASSPEAGRISYNEQFF

clone size: many
V gene: TRBV5-1
J gene: TRBJ2-7
D gene: -
CDR3 DNA: TGCGCCAGCAGCTTACAGGGCCAAGGGGTCGAGCAGTACTTC
CDR3 protein: CASSLQGQGVEQYF

clone size: few
V gene: TRBV7-8
J gene: TRBJ2-7
D gene: TRBD2
CDR3 DNA: TGTGCCAGCAGCCAGCAGGGGCTAGCGGGAAACTCCTACGAGCAGTACTTC
CDR3 protein: CASSQQGLAGNSYEQYF

clone size: few
V gene: TRBV20-1
J gene: TRBJ2-3
D gene: -
CDR3 DNA: TGCAGTGCTAGCGGGAGTTTAGATACGCAGTATTTT
CDR3 protein: CSASGSLDTQYF

clone size: many
V gene: TRBV5-1
J gene: TRBJ2-1
D gene: -
CDR3 DNA: TGCGCCAGCAGCTTGCCCAGCGGAAAATACAATGAGCAGTTCTTC
CDR3 protein: CASSLPSGKYNEQFF

clone size: many
V gene: TRBV11-1
J gene: TRBJ2-4
D gene: -
CDR3 DNA: TGTGCCAGCAGCCTGGACAGCATAGGCATTCAGTACTTC
CDR3 protein: CASSLDSIGIQYF

clone size: -
V gene: TRBV29-1
J gene: TRBJ2-7
D gene: TRBD2
CDR3 DNA: TGCAGCGTTGGGCGGGAGGGCCTGAACGAGCAGTACTTC
CDR3 protein: CSVGREGLNEQYF

clone size: many
V gene: TRBV15
J gene: TRBJ1-1
D gene: -
CDR3 DNA: TGTGCCACCAGCAGAGATAGGGGCTCGGAAGCTTTCTTT
CDR3 protein: CATSRDRGSEAFF

clone size: many
V gene: TRBV2
J gene: TRBJ2-6
D gene: -
CDR3 DNA: TGTGCCAGCAGTCCGGGGAGGCTCCAAGCCAACGTCCTGACTTTC
CDR3 protein: CASSPGRLQANVLTF

clone size: many
V gene: TRBV5-1
J gene: TRBJ2-3
D gene: -
CDR3 DNA: TGCGCCAGCAGCTTGTTCCTGGGGGCAGATACGCAGTATTTT
CDR3 protein: CASSLFLGADTQYF

clone size: many
V gene: TRBV20-1
J gene: TRBJ2-7
D gene: TRBD1
CDR3 DNA: TGCAGTGCTAGAGATCGGACAGGGTTCTACGAGCAGTACTTC
CDR3 protein: CSARDRTGFYEQYF

clone size: many
V gene: TRBV20-1
J gene: TRBJ1-1
D gene: TRBD1
CDR3 DNA: TGCAGTGCTAGAGGTGCCGGACAGGGGGGGGGCACTGAAGCTTTCTTT
CDR3 protein: CSARGAGQGGGTEAFF

clone size: many
V gene: TRBV3-1
J gene: TRBJ1-5
D gene: TRBD1
CDR3 DNA: TGTGCCAGCAGCCGCGGGACAGGGTCCGATCAGCCCCAGCATTTT
CDR3 protein: CASSRGTGSDQPQHF

clone size: few
V gene: TRBV6-1
J gene: TRBJ1-5
D gene: -
CDR3 DNA: TGTGCCAGCAGTGACTTTCGAGGGACTAGCAATCAGCCCCAGCATTTT
CDR3 protein: CASSDFRGTSNQPQHF